These T cell receptor beta chains were read from a single sample in a study of cytomegalovirus exposure and HLA in healthy donors. Method: immunoSEQ multiplex PCR; TCRdb's copy keeps in-frame clones and lacks some. Of some 170,000 clones detected, about nine tenths appear once; the ten largest clones hold approximately 7.7%. The sequenced sample consisted of PBMCs. The receptor source for this set is a man younger than 40 in good health and CMV-seropositive. Each CDR3 is given with its conserved first and last residue. D genes are given only for firm matches. Clone size is not always given. Where it is, it says once, few, many or a class for expanded clones.

v_call	d_call	clone_size	j_call	cdr3_nt	cdr3_aa
TRBV5-6	NA	NA	TRBJ1-3	TGTGCCAGCAGCCGGGGGCAGGCCACCATATATTTT	CASSRGQATIYF
TRBV7-2	TRBD1	NA	TRBJ1-2	TGTGCCAGCAGCCCTCAGGGGGGTCGCGACTATGGCTACACCTTC	CASSPQGGRDYGYTF
TRBV2	NA	NA	TRBJ1-2	TGTGCCAGCAGTGAAGGACCTTTAGTGGACTACACCTTC	CASSEGPLVDYTF
TRBV5-6	NA	NA	TRBJ2-5	TGTGCCAGCAGCTTCCAAGGGGATGGAGAGACCCAGTACTTC	CASSFQGDGETQYF
TRBV29-1	NA	NA	TRBJ2-1	TGCAGCGTTGAAGATTGGTGGGTTAGCTCCTACAATGAGCAGTTCTTC	CSVEDWWVSSYNEQFF
TRBV27	NA	few	TRBJ1-1	TGTGCCAGCAGTTTATCGGGCAGGGTGGGAGGCACTGAAGCTTTCTTT	CASSLSGRVGGTEAFF
TRBV19	TRBD1	few	TRBJ1-1	TGTGCCAGTAGTATGGACAGGATTGGAACTGAAGCTTTCTTT	CASSMDRIGTEAFF
TRBV2	NA	NA	TRBJ1-3	TGTGCCAGCAGGCCCGACCGGGTCTCTGGAAACACCATATATTTT	CASRPDRVSGNTIYF
TRBV4-2	TRBD2	NA	TRBJ2-7	TGTGCCAGCAGCCAAGGGAGTAGCGGGTTCAACGAGCAGTACTTC	CASSQGSSGFNEQYF
TRBV28	TRBD2	NA	TRBJ2-1	TGTGCCAGCAGCAACGGACTAGCCCATGAGCAGTTCTTC	CASSNGLAHEQFF
TRBV5-1	TRBD1	NA	TRBJ2-1	TGCGCCAGCAGCCTGGGGACAGTCAATGAGCAGTTCTTC	CASSLGTVNEQFF
TRBV27	NA	few	TRBJ2-4	TGTGCCAGCAGTTTAGGGTCAGTTCAAAACATTCAGTACTTC	CASSLGSVQNIQYF
TRBV9	TRBD2	once	TRBJ2-7	TGTGCCAGCAGCGCGAGCGGGAGCCCACACTCCTACGAGCAGTACTTC	CASSASGSPHSYEQYF
TRBV9	NA	NA	TRBJ1-2	TGTGCCAGCAGCGTAGGCGGAATGTCCTATGGCTACACCTTC	CASSVGGMSYGYTF
TRBV29-1	TRBD1	NA	TRBJ1-2	TGCAGCGTTGAGGGACAGGGCTCTGGCTACACCTTC	CSVEGQGSGYTF
TRBV27	NA	NA	TRBJ1-5	TGTGCCAGCCGACGTACATGGGATTACATTAGCAATCAGCCCCAGCATTTT	CASRRTWDYISNQPQHF
TRBV28	NA	once	TRBJ1-2	TGTGCCAGCAGGAGGGGAGGTGACTATGGCTACACCTTC	CASRRGGDYGYTF
TRBV7-3	NA	once	TRBJ2-1	TGTGCCAGCAGCTTAACGCCGGGGGCATACAATGAGCAGTTCTTC	CASSLTPGAYNEQFF
TRBV5-1	TRBD1	NA	TRBJ2-7	TGCGCCAGCAGCCCAGGACAGGGTTCCTACGAGCAGTACTTC	CASSPGQGSYEQYF
TRBV9	NA	NA	TRBJ2-1	TGTGCCAGCCACCCGTGGCTCCAGAGCTCCTACAATGAGCAGTTCTTC	CASHPWLQSSYNEQFF
TRBV27	NA	NA	TRBJ1-4	TGTGCCAGCAGTTTGACAGACAGGTATAATGAAAAACTGTTTTTT	CASSLTDRYNEKLFF
TRBV27	NA	NA	TRBJ1-1	TGTGCCAGCAGTTTACTGTCTTATAACACTGAAGCTTTCTTT	CASSLLSYNTEAFF